This T cell receptor beta chain was observed in a study of beta chain features in type 1 diabetes. This clone has a handful of counts. CDR1 is LGHNA and CDR2 is YSLEER in the germline V gene. The CDR3 has 15 amino acids. The ends lost 4 bases at V and 5 bases at J; junction bases unmatched: 10. Of the isolated RNA, all was reverse transcribed, and so the sequenced material was expressed TCRB transcripts. Clones were sequenced by immunoSEQ multiplex PCR, and TCRdb holds only the in-frame ones, with some missing. Among some 400,000 clones listed, more than 12% were seen once. Specimen: naive CD4+ T cells from blood. The TCR was taken from a young woman in good health. The V and J genes are TRBV4-3 and TRBJ2-7, with TRBD1 identical over 8 bases. This CDR3 reads CASSPSRDRTHEQYF. CDR3 sequence (DNA): TGCGCCAGCAGCCCTTCCCGGGACAGGACCCACGAGCAGTACTTC.